This is a list of T cell receptor beta chains from one sample in a study of cytomegalovirus exposure and HLA in healthy donors. The repertoire was sequenced with immunoSEQ multiplex PCR; TCRdb's copy has only in-frame clones and lacks some. The profile shows 200,000 to 300,000 clones, about 86% of them singletons. Sequencing input: PBMCs. These receptors all stem from a man younger than 35 in good health and CMV-seronegative. Each CDR3 is given without its conserved first and last residue. Fields, in order: J gene, CDR3 length, V gene, clone size, CDR3 protein. The size entry is marked missing in some rows and otherwise reads once, few, many or a size class.

>TRBJ2-1|14|TRBV4-3|-
ASSQGPDRGSYEQF
>TRBJ2-7|13|TRBV7-7|-
ASSLGASGSYEQY
>TRBJ2-7|12|TRBV28|-
ASSFMETPYEQY
>TRBJ2-1|13|TRBV28|-
ASSPGQIGNNEQF
>TRBJ2-1|12|TRBV27|-
ASSYTSGSYEQF
>TRBJ2-4|14|TRBV7-9|-
ASSAASGTAWNIQY
>TRBJ2-7|13|TRBV11-2|-
ASSLHPQGKDEQY
>TRBJ2-6|14|TRBV28|-
ASSLPGGRGANVLT
>TRBJ1-2|12|TRBV30|-
AWSEETGVFGYT
>TRBJ1-2|12|TRBV28|-
ASSSSRGSYGYT
>TRBJ2-7|12|TRBV7-2|-
ASSFIGGSYEQY
>TRBJ2-7|13|TRBV11-2|-
ASSVDRGRTYEQY
>TRBJ1-5|13|TRBV6-1|-
ASSSAPGDGQPQH
>TRBJ1-6|14|TRBV27|-
ASNWDKNSYNSPLH
>TRBJ1-2|13|TRBV4-2|-
ASSQEAGRRDGYT
>TRBJ1-1|14|TRBV19|-
ASSLDDTPENTEAF
>TRBJ1-6|9|TRBV10-2|-
ASSDGEGLH
>TRBJ1-5|12|TRBV7-8|few
ASSLQGSNQPQH
>TRBJ1-6|14|TRBV25-1|-
ASSDQGKLRNSPLH
>TRBJ1-2|12|TRBV6-5|-
ASSHRGRLYGYT
>TRBJ2-7|11|TRBV5-1|-
ASNPGSSYEQY
>TRBJ2-7|11|TRBV7-2|-
ASSLAGGYEQY
>TRBJ1-2|11|TRBV9|-
ASSVASRDGYT
>TRBJ2-1|17|TRBV7-9|-
ASSTLGLAGGSSYNEQF
>TRBJ1-1|12|TRBV5-6|once
ASSFISGGDEAF
>TRBJ1-2|14|TRBV15|-
ATSRDRLGRVGGYT
>TRBJ1-2|15|TRBV16|-
ASSQSLGQGSRGGYT
>TRBJ2-1|18|TRBV28|-
ASRSWGAGGNPSSYNEQF
>TRBJ2-1|13|TRBV19|once
ASSSPGQGHNEQF
>TRBJ2-2|13|TRBV5-4|-
ASSLRRGGNGELF